This T cell receptor (beta chain) appears in the sequencing data of a study of T-cell reconstitution after alpha-beta-depleted transplantation in children. This clonotype was counted many times. Trimming removed 3 bases from V and 6 bases from J; junction bases left unmatched: 8. Germline V CDR1 and CDR2: MNHEY, SMNVEV (reference sequence). This CDR3 has 15 residues. It was with unique molecular identifiers that the TCRbeta library was prepared. MiXCR, applied by TCRdb to the PCR reads, yields one record per CDR3 protein. The sample shows about 360,000 distinct CDR3 sequences, roughly 15% of them seen only once.

The chain employs TRBV27 and TRBJ2-3, with TRBD1 matching over 8 bases. This clonotype was sampled from a human donor who donated a stem cell graft to a child with Fanconi anemia. Specimen: PBMCs, collected from the stem cell graft. As DNA, the CDR3 is TGTGCCAGCAGTTTTCGGCAGGGGGCCGAGGATACGCAGTATTTT. As protein: CASSFRQGAEDTQYF.